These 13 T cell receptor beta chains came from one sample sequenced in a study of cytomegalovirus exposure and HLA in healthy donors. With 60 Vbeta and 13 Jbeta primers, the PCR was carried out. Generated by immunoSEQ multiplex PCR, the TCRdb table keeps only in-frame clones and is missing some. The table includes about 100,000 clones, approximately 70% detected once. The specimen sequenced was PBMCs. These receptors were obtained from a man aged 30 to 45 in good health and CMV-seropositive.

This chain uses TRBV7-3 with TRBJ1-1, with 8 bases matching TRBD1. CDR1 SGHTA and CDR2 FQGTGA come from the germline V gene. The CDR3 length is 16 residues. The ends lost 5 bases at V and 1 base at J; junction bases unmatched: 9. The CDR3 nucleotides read TGTGCCAGCAGCGTGACAGGGGTAGGGGAGAACACTGAAGCTTTCTTT. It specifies CASSVTGVGENTEAFF.

The CDR3: CASSLMGAGTEAFF. The CDR3 DNA is TGTGCCAGCAGCTTAATGGGGGCTGGGACTGAAGCTTTCTTT. The genes are TRBV7-3 and TRBJ1-1, with D maybe TRBD1 (6 bases). Germline CDR1 SGHTA, CDR2 FQGTGA. The CDR3 has 14 residues. Trimming removed 1 base at V and 5 bases at J, with 11 bases between. The whole variable domain, filled in from reference TRBV7-3 and TRBJ1-1, reads GAGVSQTPSNKVTEKGKYVELRCDPISGHTALYWYRQSLGQGPEFLIYFQGTGAADDSGLPNDRFFAVRPEGSVSTLKIQRTERGDSAVYLCASSLMGAGTEAFFGQGTRLTVV.

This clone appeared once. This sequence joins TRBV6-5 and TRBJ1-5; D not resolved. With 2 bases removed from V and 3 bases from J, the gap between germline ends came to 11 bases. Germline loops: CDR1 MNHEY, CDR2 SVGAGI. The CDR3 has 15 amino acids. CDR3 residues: CASSYNRHHNQPQHF. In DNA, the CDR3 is TGTGCCAGCAGTTACAATAGACACCACAATCAGCCCCAGCATTTT.

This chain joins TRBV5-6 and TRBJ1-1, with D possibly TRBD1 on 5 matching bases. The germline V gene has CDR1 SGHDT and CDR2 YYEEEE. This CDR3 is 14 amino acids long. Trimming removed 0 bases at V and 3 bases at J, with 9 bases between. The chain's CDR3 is CASSLDRRDTEAFF. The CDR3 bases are TGTGCCAGCAGCTTGGACAGGAGAGACACTGAAGCTTTCTTT.

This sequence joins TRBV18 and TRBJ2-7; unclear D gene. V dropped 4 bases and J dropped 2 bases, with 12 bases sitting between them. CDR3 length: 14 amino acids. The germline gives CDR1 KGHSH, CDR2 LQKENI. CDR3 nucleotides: TGTGCCAGCTCACGAAATTACAGAGCCTACGAGCAGTACTTC. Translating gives CASSRNYRAYEQYF.

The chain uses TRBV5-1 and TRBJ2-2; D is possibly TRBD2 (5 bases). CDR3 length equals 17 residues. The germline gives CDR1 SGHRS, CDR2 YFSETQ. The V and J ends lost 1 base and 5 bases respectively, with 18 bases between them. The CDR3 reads CASSLSFGVTVTGELFF. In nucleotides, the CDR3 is TGCGCCAGCAGCTTGTCGTTCGGGGTCACGGTAACCGGGGAGCTGTTTTTT.

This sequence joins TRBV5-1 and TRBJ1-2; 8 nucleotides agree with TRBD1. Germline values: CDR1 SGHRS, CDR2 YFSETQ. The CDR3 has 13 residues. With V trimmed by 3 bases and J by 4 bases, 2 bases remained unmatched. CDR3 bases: TGCGCCAGCAGCTCTACAGGGGGCTATGGCTACACCTTC. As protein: CASSSTGGYGYTF.

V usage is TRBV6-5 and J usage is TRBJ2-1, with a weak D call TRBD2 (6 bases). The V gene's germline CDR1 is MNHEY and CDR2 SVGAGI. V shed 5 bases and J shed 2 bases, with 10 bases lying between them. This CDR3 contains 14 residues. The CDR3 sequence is CASSASSAYNEQFF. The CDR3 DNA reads TGTGCCAGCAGTGCCTCTAGCGCCTACAATGAGCAGTTCTTC.

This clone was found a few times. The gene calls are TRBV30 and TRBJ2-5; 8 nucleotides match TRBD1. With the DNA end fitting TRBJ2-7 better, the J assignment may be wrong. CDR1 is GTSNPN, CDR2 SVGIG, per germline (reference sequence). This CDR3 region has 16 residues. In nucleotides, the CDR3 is TGTGCCTGGAGATCTTTCCGGGACAGGAGTTACTACGAGCAGTACTTC. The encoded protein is CAWRSFRDRSYYEQYF.

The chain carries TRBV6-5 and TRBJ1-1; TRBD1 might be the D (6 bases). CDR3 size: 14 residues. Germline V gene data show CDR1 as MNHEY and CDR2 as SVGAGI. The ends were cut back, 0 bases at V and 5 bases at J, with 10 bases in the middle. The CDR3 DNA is TGTGCCAGCAGTTACTCGGGTCAGGGGACTGAAGCTTTCTTT. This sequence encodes CASSYSGQGTEAFF.

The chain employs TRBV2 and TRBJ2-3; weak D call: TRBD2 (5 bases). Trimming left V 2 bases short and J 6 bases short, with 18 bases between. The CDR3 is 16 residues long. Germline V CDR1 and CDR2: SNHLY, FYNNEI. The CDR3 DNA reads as TGTGCCAGCAGTGAATTGAGCGGTGCCCTTTTGGATACGCAGTATTTT. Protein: CASSELSGALLDTQYF. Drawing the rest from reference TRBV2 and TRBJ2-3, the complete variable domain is EPEVTQTPSHQVTQMGQEVILRCVPISNHLYFYWYRQILGQKVEFLVSFYNNEISEKSEIFDDQFSVERPDGSNFTLKIRSTKLEDSAMYFCASSELSGALLDTQYFGPGTRLTVL.

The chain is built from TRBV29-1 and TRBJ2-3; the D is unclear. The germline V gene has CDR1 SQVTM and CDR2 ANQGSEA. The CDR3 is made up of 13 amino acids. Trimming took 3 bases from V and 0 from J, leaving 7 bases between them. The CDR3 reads CSVDFGSTDTQYF. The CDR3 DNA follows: TGCAGCGTTGATTTCGGTAGCACAGATACGCAGTATTTT.

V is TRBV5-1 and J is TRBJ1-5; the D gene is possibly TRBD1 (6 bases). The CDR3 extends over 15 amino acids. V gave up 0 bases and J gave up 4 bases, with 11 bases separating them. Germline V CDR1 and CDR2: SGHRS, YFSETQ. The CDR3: CASSLGGQANQPQHF. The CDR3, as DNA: TGCGCCAGCAGCTTGGGGGGGCAGGCAAATCAGCCCCAGCATTTT.